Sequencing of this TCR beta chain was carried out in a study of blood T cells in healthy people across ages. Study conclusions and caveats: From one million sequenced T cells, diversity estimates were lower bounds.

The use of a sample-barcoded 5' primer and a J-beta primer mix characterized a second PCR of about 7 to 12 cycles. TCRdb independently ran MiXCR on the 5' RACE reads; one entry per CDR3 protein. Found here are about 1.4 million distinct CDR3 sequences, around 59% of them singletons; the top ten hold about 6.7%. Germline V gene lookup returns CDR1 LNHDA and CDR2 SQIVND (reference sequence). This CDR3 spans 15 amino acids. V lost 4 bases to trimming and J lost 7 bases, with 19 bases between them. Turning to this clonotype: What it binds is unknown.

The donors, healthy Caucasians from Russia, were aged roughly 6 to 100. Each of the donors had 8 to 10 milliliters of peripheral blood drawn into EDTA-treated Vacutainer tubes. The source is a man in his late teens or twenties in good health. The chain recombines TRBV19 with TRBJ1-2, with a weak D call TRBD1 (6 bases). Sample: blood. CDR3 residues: CASSTTTETGGGYTF. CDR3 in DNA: TGTGCCAGTAGTACCACGACGGAGACAGGAGGTGGCTACACCTTC.